This TCR beta chain was sequenced for a study of CD8 T cells in ankylosing spondylitis. Whole-study findings and limits: Disease-associated clones were CD8+ and fairly uncommon in peripheral blood. Prior literature has documented some motif variants in synovial fluid and blood from reactive arthritis. There was reportedly significant enrichment of clones that were disease-linked in matched ankylosing spondylitis synovial fluid. Several highly homologous variants made up a TCR beta motif, and this motif appeared characteristic of ankylosing spondylitis blood.

V was pared by 7 bases and J by 5 bases, with 6 bases of the junction left unmatched. The CDR3 length is 14 residues. Germline-derived CDR1 and CDR2 are MDHEN and SYDVKM. This clonotype was counted ten times or more. Its antigen is currently unknown. MiXCR was run by TCRdb on the 5' RACE reads, yielding one entry per CDR3 protein. This table holds more than 400,000 distinct CDR3 sequences, approximately 5% found once. Sequencing was done on a sample of blood, either unsorted or a sorted T cell fraction (not recorded which). The J gene is TRBJ2-1, the V gene TRBV28; the match to TRBD2 covers 9 bases. The sequence came from a male donor with ankylosing spondylitis. CDR3 residues: CASNLIAGDNEQFF. DNA of the CDR3: TGTGCCAGCAACCTCATAGCGGGAGACAATGAGCAGTTCTTC.